This T cell receptor beta chain was retrieved from a study of post-analysis software for immune sequencing data. Study-level findings and limits: TRBV5-6, TRBV5-1 and TRBV20-1 were among five TRBV segments more frequent in patients than controls. Multiple sclerosis was associated with a significant reduction in normalized Chao1 diversity relative to controls.

Details on this clonotype: Its target is unknown.

Incorporated into the TCR beta cDNA libraries were unique molecular identifiers, which served to reduce PCR and sequencing biases. The T cell input of about 0.85 to 10 million gave roughly 0.5 million cDNA molecules. One entry per CDR3 protein results from TCRdb running MiXCR on the PCR reads. Of roughly 600,000 distinct CDR3 sequences in the sample, around 40% are singletons; the top ten hold over 1.5%. The CDR3 extends over 13 amino acids. V was shortened by 4 bases and J by 9 bases, with 14 bases between the two germline ends. Germline CDR1 reads SGHRS; CDR2 reads YFSETQ. This TCR was recovered from a girl under 18 with multiple sclerosis. This chain links TRBV5-1 with TRBJ2-1, with TRBD1 as a possible D gene (5 bases). The sample consisted of blood. CDR3 nucleotide sequence: TGCGCCAGCAGCCCTGGCAGGGTGGGTGAGCAGTTCTTC. Protein: CASSPGRVGEQFF.